This T cell receptor (beta chain) was obtained from a study of cytomegalovirus exposure and HLA in healthy donors (dated by TCRdb to 2016 to 2017). For context, the study as a whole: According to an earlier analysis of around 600 of the donors, 150 million to 200 million T cells yielded 95 million to 140 million unique TCR beta sequences and approximately 280 Gb of sequence data. Roughly 300 gigabases of sequencing data and tens of millions of unique TCR sequences were included in an early release covering several hundred HLA-typed donors. The genetic ancestry cluster associated with self-reported Caucasian donors included around four fifths of the approximately 430 genotyped donors. The study was designed to test whether signatures of past pathogen exposure could be identified by cataloging public T cell receptors. The study profiled the T cell repertoires of hundreds of subjects by immunosequencing and related them to cytomegalovirus serostatus. Besides the first cohort of approximately 670 subjects, a separate validation cohort made up of over 100 different subjects was used. To predict cytomegalovirus infection status, the study combined high-throughput TCR immunosequencing, statistical association of individual TCRs with disease status, and machine learning. In a later analysis, previously published TCR beta repertoires from about 640 donors were re-analyzed and high-resolution HLA genotyping was added so that TCR occurrence patterns could be studied. The later analysis used no new phenotypic data to find candidate immune exposures, relying instead on TCR beta sequences and their occurrence across donors. To decide whether each TCR beta V gene segment behaved as functional or pseudogenic, an earlier analysis of approximately 590 of the donors relied on high-throughput TCR beta sequencing. Donor age, sex, ethnicity and CMV serostatus were collected together with the repertoire data. Genome-wide SNP genotypes for about 65% of the 666 donors were used in a later genetic analysis, which treated that subset as a discovery cohort. Every repertoire in the discovery cohort had been generated on one and the same sequencing platform. HLA typing covered class I and class II loci at four-digit resolution. Typing coverage varied by locus: about 629-630 donors for A, B, C, DRB1 and DQB1; under 550 for DQA1; about 590 for DPA1; roughly 470 for DPB1. Four to six DR-DQ haplotypes were handled as single units for association and clustering, since linkage in the cohort was strong. On average, 235,054 unique TCR beta nucleotide sequences were sequenced per donor among some 420 genotyped donors of the cohort, with roughly 18% of those sequences being non-productive.

Paper-wide results and their limitations: In a later analysis, HLA-associated TCR beta chains showed more clonal expansion and lower generation probabilities than non-associated chains that were equally common. This cohort had only TCR beta chains sequenced, and the lack of alpha or paired-chain data limited which features could be detected. In vitro tests confirmed that a few of the cytomegalovirus-associated TCR beta chains recognize cytomegalovirus antigens. Across donors, most TCR sequences were observed very rarely, whereas some public TCRs were present in many individuals. In a later analysis, several top co-occurrence clusters were reported to appear linked to parvovirus B19, influenza, CMV and Epstein-Barr virus. The classifier was reported to diagnose cytomegalovirus status with high specificity and sensitivity in both the original cohort and the validation cohort. Correlated functional status among segregating V segments might be attributable to linkage disequilibrium, but an unknown experimental factor could not be ruled out. Because the 87-base-pair reads could not distinguish some IMGT-functional V segments, including TRBV6-2 and TRBV6-3, those segments were excluded. V-gene and J-gene trimming of TCR beta chains was associated with a missense DCLRE1C variant in a later genetic analysis, and the association was replicated in an independent cohort. CMV serostatus was the only immune exposure information available for the cohort. A cluster of highly shared sequence variants was judged likely to be a technical artifact of the sequencing pipeline. In an earlier analysis of 587 of the donors, most TCR beta V segments appeared in productive rearrangements about 87% or about 30% of the time, broadly matching IMGT annotations. In a later analysis, TCR association rates were found to vary across HLA loci, with the most associated TCRs seen for DRB1 alleles and the fewest for HLA-C alleles. Sequencing depth was assumed to be roughly uniform across donors in the presence/absence analyses, though that assumption may not hold. Because HLA typing was unavailable for some donors at each locus, only the typed subset was used in association tests. A later analysis associated some 17,000 TCR beta sequences with specific HLA alleles at a false discovery rate of 0.05. According to a later analysis, most CMV-associated TCR beta chains appeared to be HLA-restricted, and the HLA associations seemed to be driven largely by CMV exposure. The study listed 150 to 200 TCR beta chains as associated with cytomegalovirus. The authors suggested that the approach could potentially be generalized to other disease states and immunological phenotypes. A further reported finding was that TCR beta sequences accurately predicted the HLA-A and HLA-B alleles for most subjects in the first cohort. Some 15 rarely observed V segments, including chromosome 9 orphons, were excluded from the earlier analysis of a few hundred of the donors because counts were too low. Strong co-occurrence of HLA alleles, especially DR and DQ, made assigning TCR associations to individual alleles difficult. According to a later genetic analysis, donors in an Asian-associated ancestry cluster had fewer N-insertions in productive TCRs than the roughly 660-donor mean.

The cohort was made up of 650 to 700 healthy bone marrow donors. Cohort members were all nominally healthy when sampled, although unrecorded immune exposures were likely present. The donor tested CMV seropositive and was one of the 289 seropositive cohort members. Every donor gave a peripheral blood sample, and the peripheral blood mononuclear cells from that sample were used for TCR beta sequencing. The Qiagen DNeasy Blood Extraction Kit was used to extract genomic DNA from the blood cell samples. In the case of this clone: The antigen this receptor binds is unknown. Base qualities are not recorded, but no much larger clone differs from it by a single base.

Receptors were amplified or captured by the immunoSEQ multiplex PCR assay. For the multiplex PCR, a mixture combining 60 forward primers for TCR Vbeta segments and 13 reverse primers for TCR Jbeta segments was used. The CDR3 region of rearranged TCR beta genes was amplified from genomic DNA with a multiplex PCR assay. The Illumina HiSeq System was used to sequence the amplified TCR beta libraries as 87-base-pair reads. The authors' pipeline ran thus. A later analysis tallied some 79 million unique TCR beta chains across the approximately 670 repertoires, and about 10 million of those chains were shared by two or more donors. Raw reads were error-corrected and collapsed into unique sequences with a nearest-neighbor algorithm that merged closely related sequences to remove PCR and sequencing errors. Alignment of CDR3 sequences to IMGT reference sequences was used to assign V, D and J gene segments. For a sequence to be retained, at least a six-nucleotide match to both a V gene segment and a J gene segment was required. Rearrangements were called productive when the CDR3 lacked stop codons and stayed in frame with V and J; all others were non-productive. Following IMGT convention, CDR3 was defined as the stretch from the second conserved V-encoded cysteine to the conserved J-encoded phenylalanine. In an earlier analysis of approximately 590 of the donors, sequences lacking an unambiguous match to a single V gene segment were excluded. An earlier analysis of 587 of the donors classified V segments as functional when productive rearrangements were above 56.7% and as segregating when the standard deviation between donors was above 5%. A statistical classification framework was built for diagnosing cytomegalovirus status from the catalog of TCR beta chain sequences. In a later analysis, V and J genes were assigned by comparing TCR nucleotide sequences against IMGT/GENE-DB human TR gene sequences. Using the TCRdist pipeline, a later analysis assigned CDR3 sequences along with most-parsimonious VDJ recombination scenarios. In a later analysis, every TCR beta chain was defined by the combination of its CDR3 amino acid sequence and its V-gene family, and reads without a unique V-gene family were dropped. A later analysis removed nearly 600 highly shared, low-generation-probability nucleotide sequences to deal with suspected cross-contamination and a sequencing artifact. A later analysis calculated a clonal expansion index for each public chain from normalized within-repertoire ranks of inferred template counts. In a later analysis, generation probabilities were computed using a VDJ recombination model fitted to out-of-frame rearrangements, and the results were checked against IGoR. Hypergeometric tests were used in a later analysis to score TCR-TCR, TCR-HLA and TCR-CMV co-occurrence, with a repertoire-size bias correction applied to the TCR pairs. In a later analysis, false discovery rates were estimated by permuting HLA or CMV assignments 20 times. In a later analysis, co-occurring TCRs were grouped using DBSCAN, and TCRdist sequence similarity was added for clustering within HLA-allele-positive subsets. Co-occurrence clustering excluded repertoires with fewer than 30,000 or more than 120,000 public chains, plus five with anomalous nucleotide sharing. The table was pulled from immuneACCESS by TCRdb, which kept in-frame rearrangements only. Such tables lose some clones; where checked, under half of the loss comes from unresolved V genes, and the rest has no known cause. The V and J calls and clone size come from that table; D and trimming were worked out from the DNA. The sample records about 89,000 clones, around 84% of which are singletons. Around 7.4% of the sample is in the top ten clones.

V loses 6 bases at its end and J loses 7 bases; junction bases beyond the gene matches: 6. According to the germline V gene, CDR1 reads SGHRS and CDR2 reads YFSETQ. Including cysteine and phenylalanine, the CDR3 has 14 amino acids. Here the CDR3 DNA is all that survives: 42 bases in frame from base 1. This receptor chain uses TRBV5-1 and TRBJ1-4, and TRBD1 aligns with 10 junction nucleotides. This sequence originates from a man aged 35-49 years in good health and CMV-seropositive. Sequencing was done on a sample of PBMCs. The CDR3 is CASTPGQGREKLFF. The nucleotides are TGCGCCAGCACCCCGGGACAGGGGCGTGAAAAACTGTTTTTT.